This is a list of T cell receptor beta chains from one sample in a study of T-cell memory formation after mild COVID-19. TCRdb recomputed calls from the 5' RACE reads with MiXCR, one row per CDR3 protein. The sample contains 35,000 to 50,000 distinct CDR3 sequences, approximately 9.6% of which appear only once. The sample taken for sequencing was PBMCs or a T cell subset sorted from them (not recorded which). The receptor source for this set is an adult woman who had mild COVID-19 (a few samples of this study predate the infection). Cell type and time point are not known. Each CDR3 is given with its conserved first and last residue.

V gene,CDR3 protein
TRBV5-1,CASSGGQGFQETQYF
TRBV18,CASSPAGAKNIQYF
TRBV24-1,CATSESTSGSLNEQFF
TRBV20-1,CSAEKVGTDSHEQYF
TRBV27,CASSLSRTRSSYEQYF
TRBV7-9,CASSLVLTDYEQYF
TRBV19,CASSIVTSGRYYNEQFF
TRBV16,CASSQRQTGKNIQYF
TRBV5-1,CASKGWASEDTQYF
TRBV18,CASSRGQSSPLHF
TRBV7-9,CASSFPDTRSYGYTF
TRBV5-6,CASSSASVKTGELFF
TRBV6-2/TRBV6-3,CASSYPDRLAGGRSTYNEQFF
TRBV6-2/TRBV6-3,CASSPRLQETQYF
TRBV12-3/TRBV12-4,CASTRTLGRGEQFF
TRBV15,CATSGGRGNPEKLFF
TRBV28,CASSLQEYGYTF
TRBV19,CASSQGRYNEQFF
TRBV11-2,CASSFTGDSPLHF
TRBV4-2,CASSLSGGGPQGSYEQYF
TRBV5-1,CASSLQGPHRDTQYF
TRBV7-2,CASSSVAGGPPDTQYF
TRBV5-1,CASSLLPRATEAFF
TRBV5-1,CASSQWGHMFF
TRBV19,CASKSQGANTGELFF
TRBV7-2,CASSLYRPLNTEAFF
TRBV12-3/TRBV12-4,CASSSATGLPYNEQFF
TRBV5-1,CATPFGGSSLPYEQYF
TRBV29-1,CSVTGTGGNTGELFF
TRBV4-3,CASSLGQGLSTEAFF
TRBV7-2,CASSFGGKEKLFF
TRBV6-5,CASSYTGQGPGYTF
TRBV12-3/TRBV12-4,CASNREANTEAFF